This T cell receptor beta chain was profiled in a study of cytomegalovirus exposure and HLA in healthy donors. Study results and caveats: CMV serostatus was the only immune exposure information that was available. High specificity and sensitivity for cytomegalovirus status were reported for the classifier. Later analysis placed DRB1 highest and HLA-C lowest in TCR association rates, which differed by HLA locus. Presence/absence analyses treated sequencing depth as roughly uniform across donors.

This clone was detected only once. Its cognate antigen is unknown. There are 14 residues in the CDR3. V was clipped by 4 bases and J by 1 base, with 9 bases between them. CDR1 is MNHEY, CDR2 SMNVEV, per germline (reference sequence). PCR was performed using 60 Vbeta and 13 Jbeta primers. Assay used: immunoSEQ multiplex PCR; TCRdb lists only in-frame clones, some missing. The table shows hundreds of thousands of clones, with roughly 79% occurring only once. Sequencing input: PBMCs. The clonotype was recovered from a woman aged 40 to 55 in good health and CMV-seronegative. The chain employs TRBV27 and TRBJ2-3; D gene ambiguous. Here the CDR3 reads CASSSKTGTDTQYF. CDR3 nucleotide sequence: TGTGCCAGCAGTTCGAAGACTGGCACAGATACGCAGTATTTT.